A single sample gave rise to the 3 T cell receptor beta chains below, sequenced in a study of blood T cell repertoires in COVID-19. The assay was immunoSEQ multiplex PCR, and TCRdb's table has in-frame clones only and misses some. Of around 150,000 clones listed, about 87% were seen once; the top ten hold 2% to 3%. The sample was peripheral blood. These receptors came from a man aged 45-60 years with active COVID-19.

The sample holds many counts of this clone. V gene TRBV14 combines with J gene TRBJ1-3; D uncertain. Deletions cut 1 base from V and 0 bases from J, with 16 bases between. CDR1 and CDR2 from the germline V gene are SGHDN and FVKESK. This CDR3 has 18 residues. The DNA for the CDR3 is TGTGCCAGCAGCCAAGGGGGAGCGATGGGATCCTCTGGAAACACCATATATTTT. Its protein is CASSQGGAMGSSGNTIYF.

The V and J genes are TRBV4-2 and TRBJ2-5, with 10 bases lining up with TRBD2. V dropped 0 bases and J dropped 13; count of bases not matched to a gene: 14. Germline V gene data show CDR1 as LGHNA and CDR2 as YNFKEQ. CDR3 length: 16 amino acids. In DNA, the CDR3 is TGTGCCAGCAGCCAAGATTCGGCTAGCGGGGGCCTATTAATGTACTTC. It translates to CASSQDSASGGLLMYF.

The chain is built from TRBV10-3 and TRBJ2-2; D is perhaps TRBD2 (7 bases). Germline CDR1 and CDR2: ENHRY and SYGVKD. The CDR3 is 14 amino acids. Trimming removed 4 bases at V and 4 bases at J, with 10 bases between. CDR3 DNA: TGTGCCATCAGTGGCGGGGGCGGCACCGGGGAGCTGTTTTTT. Translated: CAISGGGGTGELFF.